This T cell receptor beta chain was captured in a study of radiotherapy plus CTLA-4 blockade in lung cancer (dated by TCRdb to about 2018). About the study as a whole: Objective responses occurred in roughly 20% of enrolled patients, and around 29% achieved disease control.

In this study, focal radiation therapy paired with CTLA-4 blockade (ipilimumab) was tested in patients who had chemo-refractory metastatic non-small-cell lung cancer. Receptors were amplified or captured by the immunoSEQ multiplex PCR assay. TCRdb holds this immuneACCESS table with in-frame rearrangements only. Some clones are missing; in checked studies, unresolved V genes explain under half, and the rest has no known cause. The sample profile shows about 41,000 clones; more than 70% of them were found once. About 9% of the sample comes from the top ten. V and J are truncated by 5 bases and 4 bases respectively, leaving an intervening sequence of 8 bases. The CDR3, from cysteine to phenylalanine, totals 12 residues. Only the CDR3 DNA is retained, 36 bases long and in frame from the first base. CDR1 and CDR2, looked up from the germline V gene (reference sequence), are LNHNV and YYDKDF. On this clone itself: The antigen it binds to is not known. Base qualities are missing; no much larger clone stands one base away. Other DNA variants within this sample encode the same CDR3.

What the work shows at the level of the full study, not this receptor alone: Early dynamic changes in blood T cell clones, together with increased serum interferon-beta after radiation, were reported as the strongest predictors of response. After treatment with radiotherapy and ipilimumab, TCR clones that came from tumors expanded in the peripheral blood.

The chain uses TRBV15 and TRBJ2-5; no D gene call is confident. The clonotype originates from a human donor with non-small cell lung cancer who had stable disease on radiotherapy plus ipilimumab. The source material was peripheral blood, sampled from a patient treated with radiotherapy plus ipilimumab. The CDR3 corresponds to CATSPPLETQYF. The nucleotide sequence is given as TGTGCCACCAGCCCCCCACTAGAGACCCAGTACTTC.